Listed below are T cell receptor beta chains from one sample, sequenced in a study of monozygotic twins with cystic fibrosis. Only in-frame clones appear in the TCRdb table, and some are missing; sequencing was by immunoSEQ multiplex PCR. The sample consists of tens of thousands of clones, around four fifths of them appearing once. Sequencing input: blood. The origin of the receptors is a girl aged 2-15 years with cystic fibrosis. Both conserved end residues are part of each CDR3. A D gene is named only where the DNA matches it firmly. Rows give clone size only sometimes, using once, few, many, or a class for an expanded clone.

cdr3_length,clone_size,d_call,j_call,v_call,cdr3_nt,cdr3_aa
16,.,TRBD1,TRBJ1-2,TRBV23-1,TGCGCCAGCAGTCACCCCTCCCCAGGACAGGGCTATGGCTACACCTTC,CASSHPSPGQGYGYTF
13,.,TRBD1,TRBJ2-7,TRBV13,TGTGCCAGCAGCGCCGGGACAGTAAATGAGCAGTACTTC,CASSAGTVNEQYF
16,once,.,TRBJ2-7,TRBV11-3,TGTGCCAGCAGCTTAGATAGTGAACGGGGACGCGACGAGCAGTACTTC,CASSLDSERGRDEQYF
12,.,TRBD1,TRBJ2-3,TRBV29-1,TGCAGCGTTGGTGGCAGGGGGGATACGCAGTATTTT,CSVGGRGDTQYF
15,.,TRBD2,TRBJ2-1,TRBV19,TGTGCCAGTAGTACTGGACTAGCGGGAAGGCTTGAGCAGTTCTTC,CASSTGLAGRLEQFF
16,.,.,TRBJ1-5,TRBV7-6,TGTGCCAGCAGCTTAGGGAGCGGAAGAGGCAATCAGCCCCAGCATTTT,CASSLGSGRGNQPQHF
14,.,TRBD2,TRBJ2-5,TRBV9,TGTGCCAGCAGCGTTAGCGGGAGCGAGGAGACCCAGTACTTC,CASSVSGSEETQYF
14,once,.,TRBJ1-2,TRBV6-1,TGTGCCAGCAGTGAAGCGGGGGGAGTCTATGGCTACACCTTC,CASSEAGGVYGYTF
11,.,.,TRBJ2-1,TRBV30,TGTGCCTGGAGTTACAACGATGAGCAGTTCTTC,CAWSYNDEQFF
15,.,TRBD1,TRBJ1-1,TRBV10-1,TGCGCCAGCAGTACGGGCAGGGGGCTTCCCCCTGAAGCTTTCTTT,CASSTGRGLPPEAFF
14,.,.,TRBJ1-1,TRBV5-5,TGTGCCAGCAGCGCCTGGGACGGGTACACTGAAGCTTTCTTT,CASSAWDGYTEAFF
15,.,.,TRBJ1-1,TRBV5-1,TGCGCCAGCAGCTTGGAAGGGGGAATGAACACTGAAGCTTTCTTT,CASSLEGGMNTEAFF
12,few,.,TRBJ1-5,TRBV19,TGTGCCAGTAGTGTAGGGTCTCAGCCCCAGCATTTT,CASSVGSQPQHF
16,.,TRBD2,TRBJ2-1,TRBV30,TGTGCCTGGAGTGTAAGGCTAGCGGGGAGACACAATGAGCAGTTCTTC,CAWSVRLAGRHNEQFF
13,.,.,TRBJ2-2,TRBV7-8,TGTGCCAGCAGCTTACTGGGTCCCGGGGAGCTGTTTTTT,CASSLLGPGELFF
15,.,TRBD2,TRBJ2-1,TRBV6-5,TGTGCCAGCAGTACGAGCGGGAGGTTTCACAATGAGCAGTTCTTC,CASSTSGRFHNEQFF
17,.,.,TRBJ1-3,TRBV25-1,TGTGCCAGCAGTGAATACTTCCCTGAAAGGGGAGGAAACACCATATATTTT,CASSEYFPERGGNTIYF